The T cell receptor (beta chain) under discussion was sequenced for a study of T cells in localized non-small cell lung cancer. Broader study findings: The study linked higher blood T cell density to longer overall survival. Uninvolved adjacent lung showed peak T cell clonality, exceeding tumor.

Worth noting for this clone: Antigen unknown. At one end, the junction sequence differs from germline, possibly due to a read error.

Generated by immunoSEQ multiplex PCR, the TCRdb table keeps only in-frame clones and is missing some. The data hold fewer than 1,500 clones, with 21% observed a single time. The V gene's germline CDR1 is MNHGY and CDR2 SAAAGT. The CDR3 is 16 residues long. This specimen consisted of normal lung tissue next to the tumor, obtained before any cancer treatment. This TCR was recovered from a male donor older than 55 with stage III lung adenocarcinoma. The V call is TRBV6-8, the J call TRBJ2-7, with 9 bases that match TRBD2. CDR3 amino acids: CAISGLAGARAYEQYF. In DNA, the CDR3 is TGTGCCATCAGTGGTTTAGCGGGAGCAAGGGCCTACGAGCAGTACTTC.